This section outlines one TCR beta chain sequence together with its context. This entry comes from a study of blood T cell repertoires in COVID-19. About the study: Sites in the United States, Italy and Spain provided acute and convalescent COVID-19 samples.

The protocol was immunoSEQ multiplex PCR, while the TCRdb copy is restricted to in-frame clones and leaves out a portion. The sample has under 300,000 clones, about nine tenths seen once; the top ten hold 1.5% to 2%. Recruitment covered about 25 US areas and drew participants whose ages spanned roughly 18 to 95 years. The source is a woman aged 18 to 35 who had recovered from COVID-19. Sequences were obtained from PBMCs or T cells enriched from blood (not recorded which).

Here the CDR3 reads CASSLEESGGGGYTF. The CDR3 nucleotides are TGTGCCAGCAGCTTAGAGGAATCAGGGGGAGGCGGCTACACCTTC. The chain employs TRBV11-2 and TRBJ1-2; 7 nucleotides agree with TRBD1. The V gene's germline CDR1 is SGHAT and CDR2 FQNNGV. The CDR3 has 15 amino acids. The trim removed 0 bases at V and 8 bases at J, leaving 9 bases unmatched.